This T cell receptor beta chain was captured in a study of blood T cell repertoires in COVID-19. Profiling relied on immunoSEQ multiplex PCR, and the TCRdb table lists in-frame clones only, not all of them. This repertoire shows approximately 290,000 clones, about 85% found once; its top ten account for about 1%. The germline CDR1 and CDR2 sequences are SNHLY and FYNNEI. CDR3 size: 12 residues. V lost 7 bases, J lost 8 bases, and 11 bases lay in between. This clonotype was obtained from a human donor with COVID-19, enrolled during active disease. The donor label of this sample is uncertain. Sequencing input: peripheral blood. This chain links TRBV2 with TRBJ1-4, with TRBD1 as a possible D gene (6 bases). The CDR3 loop reads CASTTGWEKLFF. The DNA of the CDR3 is TGTGCCAGCACGACAGGCTGGGAAAAACTGTTTTTT.